The TCR beta chain under discussion was sequenced for a study of T cell responses to AZD1222 COVID-19 vaccine. A remark on this clone: Its matching antigen is unknown.

The CDR3 spans 13 residues. V lost 2 bases and J lost 3, with 4 bases in between. Pooled in the analysis were second doses at about 4 or about 12 weeks. The study, taken as a whole, reports: With dominance at 160-218 and 743-854, vaccine-associated CD4 TCRs spanned spike. Vaccination with two AZD1222 doses was followed by a rise in Spike-specific TCR breadth and depth. Most donors were white British and more were female, and clonal diversity was possibly underestimated.

The repertoire was sequenced with immunoSEQ multiplex PCR; TCRdb's copy has only in-frame clones and lacks some. The repertoire holds some 130,000 clones, with over 80% as singletons. Source: peripheral blood, taken 28 days after the second AZD1222 dose. The chain recombines TRBV12-3 or TRBV12-4 with TRBJ2-2; D gene unclear. The sequence was collected from an adult who received the AZD1222 COVID-19 vaccine. In nucleotides, the CDR3 is TGTGCCAGCAGTTTACGGGACACCGGGGAGCTGTTTTTT. This gives the protein CASSLRDTGELFF.